Below, 25 T cell receptor beta chains from the same sample are listed, as sequenced in a study of T cells after yellow fever vaccination. MiXCR, applied by TCRdb to the 5' RACE reads, yields one record per CDR3 protein. Of under 250,000 distinct CDR3 sequences in the sample, about 3% were seen once. The sequenced sample was CD4+ T cells sorted from PBMCs, obtained 10 days after the yellow fever booster vaccination. The source of these receptors is a man aged 18 to 29 who received the YFV17D yellow fever vaccine.

The chain links TRBV20-1 to TRBJ2-3; D possibly uses TRBD1 or TRBD2 (5 bases each). V gave up 3 bases and J gave up 6 bases, with 10 bases separating them. Germline V gene sequence: CDR1 DFQATT, CDR2 SNEGSKA (reference sequence). This CDR3 comprises 12 residues. The CDR3 region has the DNA TGCAGTGCTAGGGGGACGGCGGATACGCAGTATTTT. Its protein is CSARGTADTQYF.

The sample holds a few counts of this clonotype. This chain connects TRBV19 to TRBJ1-6, with 8 bases lining up with TRBD1. This CDR3 comprises 15 residues. Germline V gives CDR1 LNHDA, CDR2 SQIVND (reference sequence). The V gene end was trimmed by 8 bases and the J gene end by 0 bases; junction bases not matched to a gene: 3. The CDR3 region has the DNA TGTGCCAGTGGACAGGGAAGCTCCTATAATTCACCCCTCCACTTT. Encoded protein: CASGQGSSYNSPLHF.

This clonotype was counted between two and nine times. V gene TRBV7-3 combines with J gene TRBJ2-5; 9 bases are a match to TRBD1. CDR1 is SGHTA, CDR2 FQGTGA, per germline. The CDR3 covers 13 residues. The ends lost 8 bases at V and 5 bases at J; junction bases unmatched: 6. The CDR3 is CASGQGIRETQYF. Here the CDR3 DNA reads TGTGCCAGCGGACAGGGGATTAGGGAGACCCAGTACTTC.

This chain connects TRBV11-2 to TRBJ2-7; 8 positions agree with TRBD1. Germline V gene lookup returns CDR1 SGHAT and CDR2 FQNNGV. This CDR3 has 15 amino acids. Trimming at V came to 2 bases and at J to 5 bases, leaving 8 bases not matched to a gene. The CDR3 protein is CASSLIQGATHEQYV. CDR3 in DNA: TGTGCCAGCAGCTTAATCCAGGGGGCTACCCACGAGCAGTACGTC.

The table lists this clonotype with a few counts. The genes are TRBV2 and TRBJ1-1, with TRBD1 identical over 7 bases. The junction had 3 bases not matched to a gene; V was cut back by 1 base and J by 7 bases. This CDR3 contains 13 residues. CDR1 and CDR2 from the germline V gene are SNHLY and FYNNEI. The CDR3 region is CASSEGDRREAFF. For the CDR3, the DNA is TGTGCCAGCAGTGAAGGGGACAGACGTGAAGCTTTCTTT.

This clonotype occurred a few times. CDR3 DNA: TGCGCCAGCAGCTTGGCCCGACAGGGTATTTTCACAGATACGCAGTATTTT. Translation gives CASSLARQGIFTDTQYF. The chain combines TRBV5-1 with TRBJ2-3; 7 positions match TRBD1. The CDR3 has 17 residues. Germline trimming cut 0 bases from V and 2 bases from J; bases unmatched to any gene: 9. CDR1 is SGHRS and CDR2 is YFSETQ in the germline V gene.

This clonotype was detected many times. This chain links TRBV6-1 with TRBJ2-5, with no clear D. Germline lookup yields CDR1 MNHNS and CDR2 SASEGT. This CDR3 is 12 amino acids long. The V end lost 3 bases, the J end lost 9 bases, and 11 bases lay between the germline ends. The CDR3 sequence is CASSDVGISQYF. CDR3 sequence (DNA): TGTGCCAGCAGTGACGTGGGTATCTCCCAGTACTTC.

This clonotype was observed many times. The chain is built from TRBV7-3 and TRBJ2-6; D unclear. CDR1 and CDR2 (germline): SGHTA, FQGTGA. The CDR3 length is 14 residues. V lost 8 bases to trimming and J lost 3 bases, with 11 bases between them. The CDR3 coding sequence is TGTGCCAGCGGTTCGCCCGGTGGGGCCAACGTCCTGACTTTC. Translation: CASGSPGGANVLTF.

This clonotype was seen only a few times. The CDR3 region is CSERSSGEQFF. CDR3 DNA: TGCAGCGAGCGGTCTAGTGGTGAGCAGTTCTTC. This chain joins TRBV29-1 and TRBJ2-1; maybe TRBD2 (5 bases). The CDR3 runs 11 residues. Germline V lookup: CDR1 SQVTM, CDR2 ANQGSEA. The V and J ends lost 7 bases and 9 bases respectively, with 13 bases between them.

This clonotype showed up many times. The rearrangement joins TRBV7-8 to TRBJ1-2, with TRBD1 matching 7 bases. The CDR3 consists of 15 residues. Germline CDR1 SGHVS, CDR2 FQNEAQ. The V segment lost 5 bases and the J segment 3 bases; nucleotides outside the gene matches: 9. The CDR3 bases are TGTGCCAGCAGCCTCAGCCGGGACAGAGACTATGGCTACACCTTC. Its translation: CASSLSRDRDYGYTF.

This clonotype was found a few times. The gene calls are TRBV7-2 and TRBJ2-3; D perhaps matches TRBD2 (5 bases). The V end was cut by 2 bases, the J end by 8 bases, with 23 bases between. The CDR3 has 17 residues. From germline, CDR1 is SGHTA and CDR2 FQGNSA. Here the CDR3 reads CASSLFAATVGRATQYF. The CDR3, as DNA: TGTGCCAGCAGCTTATTCGCGGCGACCGTCGGGCGGGCTACGCAGTATTTT.

This clonotype has just a few counts. A much more abundant neighbour one base away suggests this may be a read error. This rearrangement joins TRBV7-2 to TRBJ1-5, with unresolved D. V lost 2 bases, J lost 5 bases, and 4 bases lay in between. Per the germline V gene, CDR1 is SGHTA and CDR2 is FQGNSA. The CDR3 contains 12 residues. CDR3 bases: TGTGCCAGCAGCTTATTTGATCAGCCCCAGCATTTT. Protein product: CASSLFDQPQHF.

The table lists this clonotype with a few counts. This chain uses TRBV9 with TRBJ2-5, with TRBD1 as a possible D gene (6 bases). The CDR3 is made up of 16 amino acids. V was pared by 2 bases and J by 3 bases, with 17 bases between. Germline V gene sequence: CDR1 SGDLS, CDR2 YYNGEE. This chain's CDR3 is CASSVEGRGWEETQYF. The CDR3 coding sequence is TGTGCCAGCAGCGTCGAAGGCAGGGGTTGGGAAGAGACCCAGTACTTC. Combining the CDR3 with reference TRBV9 and TRBJ2-5 gives the whole variable domain DSGVTQTPKHLITATGQRVTLRCSPRSGDLSVYWYQQSLDQGLQFLIQYYNGEERAKGNILERFSAQQFPDLHSELNLSSLELGDSALYFCASSVEGRGWEETQYFGPGTRLLVL.

This clonotype was picked up a small number of times. The gene calls are TRBV20-1 and TRBJ1-5; TRBD1 matches 9 bases. With 1 base clipped from V and 10 bases from J, the junction kept 11 bases outside the gene matches. The CDR3 has 15 amino acids. Germline CDR1 DFQATT, CDR2 SNEGSKA (reference sequence). The CDR3 nucleotides are TGCAGTGCTAGAGTAGGATCGGGACAGGGCCTACCCCAGCATTTT. This gives the protein CSARVGSGQGLPQHF.

This clonotype was counted at least ten times. The chain has TRBV4-1 and TRBJ1-6; 8 bases map to TRBD1. J gave up 4 bases and V 1 base, and 6 bases lay outside the gene matches. There are 17 residues in the CDR3. Germline V gene lookup returns CDR1 MGHRA and CDR2 YSYEKL. CDR3 sequence: CASSQGDRIRYNSPLHF. Written as DNA, the CDR3 is TGCGCCAGCAGCCAAGGGGACAGGATCAGGTATAATTCACCCCTCCACTTT.

This clonotype was seen at least ten times. The chain joins TRBV4-3 to TRBJ1-4; D might be TRBD1 (6 bases). CDR1 LGHNA and CDR2 YSLEER come from the germline V gene. V was clipped by 0 bases and J by 0 bases, with 11 bases between them. The CDR3 extends over 17 amino acids. The DNA of the CDR3 is TGCGCCAGCAGCCAAGATCTCCGGACAGCAACTAATGAAAAACTGTTTTTT. This codes for CASSQDLRTATNEKLFF.

This clonotype was detected ten times or more. The CDR3 bases are TGTGCCAGCAGTTTCTTCAGGGACCAGCCCCAGCATTTT. This gives the protein CASSFFRDQPQHF. This chain uses TRBV12-3 or TRBV12-4 with TRBJ1-5, with D tentatively TRBD1 (5 bases). V lost 3 bases to trimming and J lost 7 bases, with 10 bases between them. The CDR3 totals 13 residues.

This clonotype has a count of ten or more. The CDR3 loop is CASSPPLSGGENIQYF. Here the CDR3 DNA reads TGTGCCAGCTCACCACCGCTATCCGGGGGAGAAAACATTCAGTACTTC. This sequence joins TRBV18 and TRBJ2-4, with D possibly matching TRBD2 (6 bases). CDR3 length: 16 amino acids. Trimming removed 0 bases at V and 5 bases at J, with 14 bases between. CDR1 and CDR2 (germline): KGHSH, LQKENI.

This clonotype was seen a handful of times. This chain joins TRBV20-1 and TRBJ2-5; possible D gene TRBD2, 6 bases. Germline V gene lookup returns CDR1 DFQATT and CDR2 SNEGSKA (reference sequence). The CDR3 has 12 residues. V gave up 7 bases and J gave up 1 base, with 10 bases separating them. The CDR3 region is CSVRDSQETQYF. The CDR3 coding sequence is TGCAGTGTCCGGGACTCCCAAGAGACCCAGTACTTC.

V usage is TRBV7-8 and J usage is TRBJ1-1, with 8 positions matching TRBD1. The CDR3 consists of 14 residues. The germline V gene encodes CDR1 SGHVS and CDR2 FQNEAQ. V was clipped by 7 bases and J by 0 bases; unmatched bases: 4. The CDR3 loop reads CASIRQGMNTEAFF. The CDR3 DNA reads as TGTGCCAGCATCCGACAGGGGATGAACACTGAAGCTTTCTTT.

This clonotype appeared many times. The chain employs TRBV28 and TRBJ2-1; no firm D call. V lost 6 bases and J 5 bases, leaving 8 bases between the germline ends. CDR3 length: 12 residues. Germline V lookup: CDR1 MDHEN, CDR2 SYDVKM. CDR3: CASSLLNNEQFF. In DNA form, the CDR3 reads TGTGCCAGCAGCCTTTTGAACAATGAGCAGTTCTTC. Filled out from reference TRBV28 and TRBJ2-1, the complete variable domain reads DVKVTQSSRYLVKRTGEKVFLECVQDMDHENMFWYRQDPGLGLRLIYFSYDVKMKEKGDIPEGYSVSREKKERFSLILESASTNQTSMYLCASSLLNNEQFFGPGTRLTVL.

In this sample, this clonotype turned up many times. This sequence joins TRBV3-1 and TRBJ2-3, with unresolved D. The CDR3 totals 12 residues. V lost 2 bases and J lost 2, with 2 bases in between. Germline V gene data show CDR1 as LGHDT and CDR2 as YNNKEL (reference sequence). CDR3 DNA: TGTGCCAGCAGCCAACTCACAGATACGCAGTATTTT. This gives the protein CASSQLTDTQYF.

This clonotype was detected ten times or more. V is TRBV7-2 and J is TRBJ1-1; D remains ambiguous. The CDR3 has 15 residues. The germline V and J ends were trimmed by 5 bases and 0 bases, with 13 bases remaining between them. Germline lookup yields CDR1 SGHTA and CDR2 FQGNSA. The CDR3: CASSLWALMNTEAFF. DNA of the CDR3: TGTGCCAGCAGCCTATGGGCCTTAATGAACACTGAAGCTTTCTTT.

There are many counts of this clonotype. The rearrangement links TRBV4-1 to TRBJ2-3, with 9 bases fitting TRBD1. The CDR3 is made up of 16 amino acids. The J segment lost 4 bases and the V segment lost 0 bases, leaving 5 bases of the junction unmatched. Germline V gene data show CDR1 as MGHRA and CDR2 as YSYEKL. The DNA for the CDR3 is TGCGCCAGCAGCCAAGATTTGAGACAGGGGGCAGATACGCAGTATTTT. Translated: CASSQDLRQGADTQYF.

In its sample, this clonotype was seen a few times. This sequence joins TRBV4-1 and TRBJ2-1, with D possibly matching TRBD2 (5 bases). There are 14 residues in the CDR3. V shed 4 bases and J shed 7 bases, with 14 bases lying between them. Germline loops: CDR1 MGHRA, CDR2 YSYEKL. CDR3 in amino acids: CASSRTGRGNEQFF. CDR3 DNA: TGCGCCAGCAGCCGTACGGGGAGAGGGAATGAGCAGTTCTTC.